This paragraph covers one T cell receptor beta chain sequence. Its cognate antigen has yet to be identified. No base quality information exists; no much larger clone differs at one position. The sample is drawn from a study of cytomegalovirus exposure and HLA in healthy donors (dated by TCRdb to 2016 to 2017). About the full investigation: According to a later analysis, the roughly 130 validation repertoires were produced on the same platform as the roughly 700 repertoires of the first cohort. The study aimed to test whether cataloging public T cell receptors could reveal signatures of past pathogen exposure. A separate validation cohort of roughly 130 different subjects was used in addition to the roughly 670-subject first cohort. High-throughput TCR immunosequencing, statistical association of individual TCRs with disease status, and machine learning were combined to predict cytomegalovirus infection status. The investigation overall reported the following: Across donors, most TCR sequences were observed very rarely, whereas some public TCRs were present in many individuals. The study gave a list of about 160 TCR beta chains associated with cytomegalovirus. A few of the identified cytomegalovirus-associated TCR beta chains were confirmed in vitro to be specific for cytomegalovirus antigens. The classifier was reported to diagnose cytomegalovirus status with high specificity and sensitivity in both the original and validation cohorts. The authors suggested that the approach could potentially be generalized to other disease states and immunological phenotypes. Subsequent analysis determined that TCRs grouped into clusters in the first cohort also showed a tendency toward co-occurrence across the approximately 110 validation repertoires, and approximately 93% of cluster scores exceeded 0. All 120 or so repertoires were used to score co-occurrence in the validation cohort in a later analysis, because that analysis had no HLA typing for the cohort.

Separate from the approximately 670-subject first cohort, the validation cohort of about 120 subjects was the group to which the donors belonged. The method was the immunoSEQ multiplex PCR assay. Concerning the study's data processing: A statistical classification framework was built to diagnose cytomegalovirus status from the catalog of TCR beta chain sequences. This is the immuneACCESS table as TCRdb keeps it, with only in-frame sequences that have V and J called. A part of the clones is gone; compared with another copy, unresolved V genes explain less than half, and the rest is unexplained. V and J calls and clone size follow that table, whereas D and trimming were derived from the DNA. The sample includes about 240,000 clones, with approximately 84% observed a single time. The top ten clones comprise 0.95% to 1.5% of the sample. The CDR1 and CDR2 encoded by the germline V gene (reference sequence) are SGHNT and YYREEE. Trimming removed 0 bases from V and 3 bases from J, leaving 9 bases between the germline ends. The CDR3 runs 14 amino acids, cysteine and phenylalanine included. The only DNA kept is the CDR3, 42 bases in frame from the first base.

The origin of this receptor is a woman younger than 45 in good health and CMV-seropositive. Sequenced material: PBMCs. This receptor chain uses TRBV5-4 and TRBJ1-1; TRBD1 is possibly the D segment (5 matching bases). The nucleotide sequence reads TGTGCCAGCAGCTTGGGCGTAGGGGACACTGAAGCTTTCTTT. Its protein is CASSLGVGDTEAFF.